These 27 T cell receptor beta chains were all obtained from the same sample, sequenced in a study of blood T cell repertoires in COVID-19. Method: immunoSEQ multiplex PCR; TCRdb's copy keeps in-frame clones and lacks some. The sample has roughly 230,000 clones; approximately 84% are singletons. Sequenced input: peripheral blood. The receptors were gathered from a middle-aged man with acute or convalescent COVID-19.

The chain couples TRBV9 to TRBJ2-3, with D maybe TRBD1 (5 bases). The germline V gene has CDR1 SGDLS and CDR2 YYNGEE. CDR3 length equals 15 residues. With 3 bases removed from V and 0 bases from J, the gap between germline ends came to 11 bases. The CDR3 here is CASSATGYSTDTQYF. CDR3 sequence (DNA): TGTGCCAGCAGCGCCACAGGCTACAGCACAGATACGCAGTATTTT.

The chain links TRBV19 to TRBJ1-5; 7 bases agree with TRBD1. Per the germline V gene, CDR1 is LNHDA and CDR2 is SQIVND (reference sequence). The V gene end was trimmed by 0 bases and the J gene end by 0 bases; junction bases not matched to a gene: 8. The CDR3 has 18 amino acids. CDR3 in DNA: TGTGCCAGTAGTATAGAGTCCAGGGGGAGTTATAGCAATCAGCCCCAGCATTTT. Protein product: CASSIESRGSYSNQPQHF.

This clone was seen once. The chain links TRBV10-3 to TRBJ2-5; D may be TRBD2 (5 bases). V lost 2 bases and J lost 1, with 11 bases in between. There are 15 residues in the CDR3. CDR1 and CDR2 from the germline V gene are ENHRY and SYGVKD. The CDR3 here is CAISEGGRPQETQYF. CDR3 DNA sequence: TGTGCCATCAGTGAGGGCGGGCGCCCCCAAGAGACCCAGTACTTC.

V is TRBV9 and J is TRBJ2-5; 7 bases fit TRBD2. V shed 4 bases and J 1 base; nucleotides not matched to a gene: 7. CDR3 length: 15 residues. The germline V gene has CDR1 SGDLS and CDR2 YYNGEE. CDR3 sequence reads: CASSLGASGQETQYF. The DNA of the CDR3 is TGTGCCAGCAGCCTTGGGGCTAGCGGCCAAGAGACCCAGTACTTC. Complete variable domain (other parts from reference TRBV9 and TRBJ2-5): DSGVTQTPKHLITATGQRVTLRCSPRSGDLSVYWYQQSLDQGLQFLIQYYNGEERAKGNILERFSAQQFPDLHSELNLSSLELGDSALYFCASSLGASGQETQYFGPGTRLLVL.

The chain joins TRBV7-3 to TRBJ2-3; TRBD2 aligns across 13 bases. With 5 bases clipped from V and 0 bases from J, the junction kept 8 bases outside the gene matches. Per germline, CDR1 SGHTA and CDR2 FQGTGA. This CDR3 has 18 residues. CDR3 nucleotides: TGTGCCAGCAGCCGTACTAGCGGGGGGGCCCTAAGCACAGATACGCAGTATTTT. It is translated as CASSRTSGGALSTDTQYF. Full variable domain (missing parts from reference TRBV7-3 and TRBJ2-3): GAGVSQTPSNKVTEKGKYVELRCDPISGHTALYWYRQSLGQGPEFLIYFQGTGAADDSGLPNDRFFAVRPEGSVSTLKIQRTERGDSAVYLCASSRTSGGALSTDTQYFGPGTRLTVL.

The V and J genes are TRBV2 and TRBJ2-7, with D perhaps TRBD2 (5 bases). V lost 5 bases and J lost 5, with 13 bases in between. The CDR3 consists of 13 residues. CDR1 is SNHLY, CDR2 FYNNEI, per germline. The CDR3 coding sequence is TGTGCCAGCAGTCGGGAAACCCCGGACGAGCAGTACTTC. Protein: CASSRETPDEQYF.

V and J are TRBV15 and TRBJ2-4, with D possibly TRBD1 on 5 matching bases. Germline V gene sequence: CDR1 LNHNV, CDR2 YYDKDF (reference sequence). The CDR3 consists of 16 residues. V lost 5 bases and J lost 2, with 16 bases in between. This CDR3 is CATSGHRQGTKNIQYF. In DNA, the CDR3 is TGTGCCACCAGCGGACACCGGCAGGGTACCAAAAACATTCAGTACTTC. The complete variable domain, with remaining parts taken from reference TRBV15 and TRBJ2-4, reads DAMVIQNPRYQVTQFGKPVTLSCSQTLNHNVMYWYQQKSSQAPKLLFHYYDKDFNNEADTPDNFQSRRPNTSFCFLDIRSPGLGDTAMYLCATSGHRQGTKNIQYFGAGTRLSVL.

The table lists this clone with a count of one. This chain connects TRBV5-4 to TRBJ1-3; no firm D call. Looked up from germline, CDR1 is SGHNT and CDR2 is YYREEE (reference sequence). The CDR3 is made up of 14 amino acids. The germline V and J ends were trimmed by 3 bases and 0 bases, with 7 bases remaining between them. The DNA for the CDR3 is TGTGCCAGCAGCTCTGGCGGCTCTGGAAACACCATATATTTT. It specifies CASSSGGSGNTIYF.

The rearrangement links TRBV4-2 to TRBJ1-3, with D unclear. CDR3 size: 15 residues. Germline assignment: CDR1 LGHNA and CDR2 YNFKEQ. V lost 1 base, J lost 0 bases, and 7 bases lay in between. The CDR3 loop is CASSQVRDSGNTIYF. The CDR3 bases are TGTGCCAGCAGCCAAGTGCGGGACTCTGGAAACACCATATATTTT.

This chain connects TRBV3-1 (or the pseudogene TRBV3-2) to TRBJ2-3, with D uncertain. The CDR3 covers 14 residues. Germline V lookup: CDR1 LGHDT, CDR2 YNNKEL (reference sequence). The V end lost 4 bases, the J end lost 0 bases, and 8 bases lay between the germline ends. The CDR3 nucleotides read TGTGCCAGCAGCCTTCTCTCTAGCACAGATACGCAGTATTTT. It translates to CASSLLSSTDTQYF.

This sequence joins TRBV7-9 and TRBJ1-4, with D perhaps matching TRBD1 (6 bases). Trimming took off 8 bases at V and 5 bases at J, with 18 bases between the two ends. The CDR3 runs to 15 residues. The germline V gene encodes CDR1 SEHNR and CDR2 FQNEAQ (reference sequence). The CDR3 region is CASGSSTGLNEKLFF. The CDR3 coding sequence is TGTGCCAGCGGGTCCTCAACAGGGCTCAATGAAAAACTGTTTTTT.

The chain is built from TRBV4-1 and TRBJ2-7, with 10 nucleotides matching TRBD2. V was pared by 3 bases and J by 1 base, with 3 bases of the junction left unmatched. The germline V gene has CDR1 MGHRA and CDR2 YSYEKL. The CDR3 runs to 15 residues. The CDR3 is CASSHEAGGSYEQYF. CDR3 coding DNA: TGCGCCAGCAGCCATGAAGCGGGAGGGTCCTACGAGCAGTACTTC.

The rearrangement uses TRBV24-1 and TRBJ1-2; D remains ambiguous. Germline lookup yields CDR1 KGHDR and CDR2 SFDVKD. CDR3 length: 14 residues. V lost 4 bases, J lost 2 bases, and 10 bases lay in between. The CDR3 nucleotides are TGTGCCACCAGTGAATACCCCGGGAACTATGGCTACACCTTC. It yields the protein CATSEYPGNYGYTF.

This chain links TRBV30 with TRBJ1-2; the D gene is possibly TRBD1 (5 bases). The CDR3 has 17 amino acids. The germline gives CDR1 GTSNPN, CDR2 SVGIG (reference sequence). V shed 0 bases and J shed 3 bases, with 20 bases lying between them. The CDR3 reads CAWSVRGLLTLDYGYTF. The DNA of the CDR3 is TGTGCCTGGAGTGTTCGGGGACTGCTTACCTTGGACTATGGCTACACCTTC.

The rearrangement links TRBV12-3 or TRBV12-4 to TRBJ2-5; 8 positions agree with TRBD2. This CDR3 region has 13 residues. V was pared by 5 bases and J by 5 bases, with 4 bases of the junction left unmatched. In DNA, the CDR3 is TGTGCCAGCAGTCACGGGGGGGCGGAGACCCAGTACTTC. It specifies CASSHGGAETQYF.

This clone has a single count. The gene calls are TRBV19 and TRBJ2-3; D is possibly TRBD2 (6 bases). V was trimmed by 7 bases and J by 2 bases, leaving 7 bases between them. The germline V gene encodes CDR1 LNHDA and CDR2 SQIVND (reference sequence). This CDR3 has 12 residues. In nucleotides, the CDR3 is TGTGCCAGTACGCGGGACACAGATACGCAGTATTTT. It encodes CASTRDTDTQYF.

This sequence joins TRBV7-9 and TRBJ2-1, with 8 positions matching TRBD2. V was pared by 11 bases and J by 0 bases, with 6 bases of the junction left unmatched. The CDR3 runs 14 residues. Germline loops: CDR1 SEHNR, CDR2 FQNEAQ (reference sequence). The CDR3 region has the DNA TGTGCCTCTCAGGCGGGGGGCTCCTACAATGAGCAGTTCTTC. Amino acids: CASQAGGSYNEQFF.

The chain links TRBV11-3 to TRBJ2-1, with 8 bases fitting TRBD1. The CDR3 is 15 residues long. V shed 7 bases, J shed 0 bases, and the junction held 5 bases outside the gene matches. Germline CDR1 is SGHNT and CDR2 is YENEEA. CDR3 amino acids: CASTKTGGSYNEQFF. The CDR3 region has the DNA TGTGCCAGCACCAAAACAGGGGGCTCCTACAATGAGCAGTTCTTC.

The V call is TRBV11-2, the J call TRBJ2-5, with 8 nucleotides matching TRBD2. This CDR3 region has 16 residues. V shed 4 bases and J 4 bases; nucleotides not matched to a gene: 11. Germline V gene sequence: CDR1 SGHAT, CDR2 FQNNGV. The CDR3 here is CASSSAGGRIRETQYF. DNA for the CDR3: TGTGCCAGCAGCTCTGCGGGGGGTCGTATCCGAGAGACCCAGTACTTC.

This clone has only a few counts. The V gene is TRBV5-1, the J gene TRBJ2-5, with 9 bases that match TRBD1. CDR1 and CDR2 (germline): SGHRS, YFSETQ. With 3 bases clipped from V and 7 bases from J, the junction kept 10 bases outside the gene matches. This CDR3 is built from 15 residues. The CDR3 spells CASSWFPGQGGTQYF. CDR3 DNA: TGCGCCAGCAGCTGGTTCCCGGGACAGGGAGGGACCCAGTACTTC.

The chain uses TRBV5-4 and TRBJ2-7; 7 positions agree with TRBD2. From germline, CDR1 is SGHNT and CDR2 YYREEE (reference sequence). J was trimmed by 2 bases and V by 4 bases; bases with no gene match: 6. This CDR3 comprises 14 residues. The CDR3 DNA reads TGTGCCAGCAGCCGGCGGGGGACCACCTACGAGCAGTACTTC. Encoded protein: CASSRRGTTYEQYF.

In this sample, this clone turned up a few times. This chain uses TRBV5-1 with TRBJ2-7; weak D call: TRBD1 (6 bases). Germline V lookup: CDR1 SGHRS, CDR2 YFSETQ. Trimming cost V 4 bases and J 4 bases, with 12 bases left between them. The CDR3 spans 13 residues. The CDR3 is CASSEPGVYEQYF. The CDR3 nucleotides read TGCGCCAGCAGCGAGCCAGGGGTTTACGAGCAGTACTTC.

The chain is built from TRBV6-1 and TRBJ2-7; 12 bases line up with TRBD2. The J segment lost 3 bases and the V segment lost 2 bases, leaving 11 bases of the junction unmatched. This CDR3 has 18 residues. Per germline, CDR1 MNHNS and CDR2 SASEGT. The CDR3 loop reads CASSERSGLAGGYYEQYF. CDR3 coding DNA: TGTGCCAGCAGTGAAAGGTCTGGGCTAGCGGGGGGGTACTACGAGCAGTACTTC.

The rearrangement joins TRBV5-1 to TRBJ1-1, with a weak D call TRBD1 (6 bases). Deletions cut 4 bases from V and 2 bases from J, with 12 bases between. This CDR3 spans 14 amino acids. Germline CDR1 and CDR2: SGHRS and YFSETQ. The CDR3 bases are TGCGCCAGCAGCCTGAGACAGGAAAACACTGAAGCTTTCTTT. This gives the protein CASSLRQENTEAFF.

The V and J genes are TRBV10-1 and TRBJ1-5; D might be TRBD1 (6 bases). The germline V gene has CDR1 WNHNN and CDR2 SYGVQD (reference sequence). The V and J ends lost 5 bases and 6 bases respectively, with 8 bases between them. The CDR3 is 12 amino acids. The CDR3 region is CASSTGSQPQHF. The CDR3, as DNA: TGCGCCAGCAGTACAGGGTCTCAGCCCCAGCATTTT.

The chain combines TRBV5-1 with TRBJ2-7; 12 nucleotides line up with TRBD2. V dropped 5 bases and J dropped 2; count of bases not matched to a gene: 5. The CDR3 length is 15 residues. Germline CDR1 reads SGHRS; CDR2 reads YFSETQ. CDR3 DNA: TGCGCCAGCAGTCCACTAGCGGGGGGCGCCTACGAGCAGTACTTC. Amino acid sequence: CASSPLAGGAYEQYF.

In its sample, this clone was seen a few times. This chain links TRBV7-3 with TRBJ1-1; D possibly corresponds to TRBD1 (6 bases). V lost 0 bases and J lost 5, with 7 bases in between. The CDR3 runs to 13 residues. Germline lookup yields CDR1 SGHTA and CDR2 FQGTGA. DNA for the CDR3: TGTGCCAGCAGCTTAACGCAGGGGACTGAAGCTTTCTTT. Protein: CASSLTQGTEAFF.